A selection of T cell receptor beta chains follows, all from one sample in a study of T-cell memory formation after mild COVID-19. Via MiXCR, TCRdb re-called the 5' RACE reads, giving one row per CDR3 protein. The table shows under 550,000 distinct CDR3 sequences, with 18% occurring only once. Sequenced: PBMCs or a T cell subset sorted from them (not recorded which). Receptors originate from a man younger than 35 who had mild COVID-19 (a few samples of this study predate the infection). Cell type and time point are not known. The CDR3 runs from the conserved cysteine through the conserved F or W. A D gene is named only where the DNA matches it firmly. Clone size is stated in some rows and not others, as once, few, many or a class when expanded.

V	length	D	size	J	CDR3	DNA
TRBV9	15	TRBD2	few	TRBJ2-7	CASSGGTSGPYEQYF	TGTGCCAGCAGCGGGGGGACTAGCGGTCCCTACGAGCAGTACTTC
TRBV12-3/TRBV12-4	15	TRBD1	few	TRBJ2-5	CASSINRGRAETQYF	TGTGCCAGCAGTATTAACAGGGGAAGGGCGGAGACCCAGTACTTC
TRBV5-4	15	-	few	TRBJ2-2	CASRVFGVNTGELFF	TGTGCCAGCAGGGTTTTCGGGGTAAACACCGGGGAGCTGTTTTTT
TRBV27	12	-	-	TRBJ1-2	CASGRDMRGYTF	TGTGCCAGCGGTCGGGACATGCGCGGCTACACCTTC
TRBV29-1	15	TRBD2	few	TRBJ2-1	CSVSSGGAEYNEQFF	TGCAGCGTGTCCAGCGGGGGGGCGGAGTACAATGAGCAGTTCTTC
TRBV5-8	16	TRBD1	-	TRBJ2-7	CASSWGAGTGLAEQYF	TGTGCCAGCAGCTGGGGGGCCGGGACAGGTCTGGCCGAGCAGTACTTC
TRBV4-2	13	TRBD1	-	TRBJ1-4	CASTDREGEKLFF	TGTGCCAGCACTGACAGGGAGGGCGAAAAACTGTTTTTT
TRBV5-1	16	-	many	TRBJ2-5	CASSLGQSTEKETQYF	TGCGCCAGCAGCTTGGGACAGTCCACGGAGAAAGAGACCCAGTACTTC
TRBV5-1	14	-	few	TRBJ2-1	CASTFSVPRGEQFF	TGCGCCAGCACATTTAGCGTACCTCGTGGTGAGCAGTTCTTC
TRBV20-1	16	-	few	TRBJ1-5	CSAISTAGYSNQPQHF	TGCAGTGCCATAAGTACTGCGGGGTATAGCAATCAGCCCCAGCATTTT
TRBV7-2	12	TRBD1	-	TRBJ1-1	CASRHGTGAASF	TGTGCCAGCAGACATGGGACAGGGGCCGCTTCATTT
TRBV7-9	15	-	-	TRBJ2-3	CASSFGYTSTDTQYF	TGTGCCAGCAGCTTTGGCTATACTAGCACAGATACGCAGTATTTT
TRBV27	15	-	-	TRBJ2-3	CASSHGVVGTDTQYF	TGTGCCAGCAGTCACGGGGTGGTAGGCACAGATACGCAGTATTTT
TRBV3-1	17	TRBD1	few	TRBJ2-2	CASSPSRGRDVTGELFF	TGTGCCAGCAGCCCCTCCAGGGGGCGAGATGTGACCGGGGAGCTGTTTTTT
TRBV9	15	-	few	TRBJ2-3	CASSATGTLGDTQYF	TGTGCCAGCAGCGCGACCGGGACCCTGGGAGATACGCAGTATTTT
TRBV28	14	TRBD1	-	TRBJ1-4	CASSWGQGYEKLFF	TGTGCCAGCAGTTGGGGACAGGGATATGAAAAACTGTTTTTT
TRBV12-3/TRBV12-4	12	-	-	TRBJ1-2	CASSGQGNGYTF	TGTGCCAGCAGTGGACAAGGGAATGGCTACACCTTC
TRBV20-1	14	-	few	TRBJ2-1	CSARSLAGRNEQFF	TGCAGTGCTAGGTCGCTAGCCGGCCGCAATGAGCAGTTCTTC
TRBV7-9	20	-	many	TRBJ2-4	CASSPPKISQARDPENIQYF	TGTGCCAGCAGCCCCCCAAAGATTTCCCAAGCAAGGGACCCCGAAAACATTCAGTACTTC
TRBV27	14	TRBD1	few	TRBJ1-2	CASSRPGTGHGYTF	TGTGCCAGCAGCCGTCCGGGGACAGGGCATGGCTACACCTTC
TRBV19	16	TRBD1	-	TRBJ2-1	CASSNSPGQGLNEQFF	TGTGCCAGTAGTAACTCCCCGGGACAGGGCCTCAATGAGCAGTTCTTC
TRBV6-1	13	-	few	TRBJ2-7	CATLWEVGREQYF	TGTGCCACGTTGTGGGAGGTGGGTCGCGAGCAGTACTTC
TRBV20-1	11	-	few	TRBJ2-3	CSATARNTQYF	TGCAGTGCTACCGCCCGGAATACGCAGTATTTT
TRBV10-3	12	-	few	TRBJ2-3	CATSPGVDTQYF	TGTGCCACCTCTCCGGGTGTAGATACGCAGTATTTT
TRBV10-3	16	-	few	TRBJ2-3	CAISDKGAGSTDTQYF	TGTGCCATCAGTGATAAGGGGGCGGGGAGCACAGATACGCAGTATTTT
TRBV9	13	TRBD1	few	TRBJ1-6	CASRGQVNSPLHF	TGTGCCAGCAGAGGACAGGTGAATTCACCCCTCCACTTT
TRBV4-3	15	-	many	TRBJ2-1	CASSQEVPGLGEQFF	TGCGCCAGCAGCCAAGAGGTCCCAGGGCTGGGTGAGCAGTTCTTC
TRBV20-1	12	-	-	TRBJ2-3	CSARLGGDTQYF	TGCAGTGCTAGGTTAGGGGGAGATACGCAGTATTTT
TRBV20-1	15	-	few	TRBJ1-2	CSAGGVRSGTAGYTF	TGCAGTGCTGGGGGGGTCCGCTCAGGGACGGCTGGCTACACCTTC
TRBV2	16	TRBD2	few	TRBJ2-3	CASSRSSGGFTDTQYF	TGTGCCAGCAGTAGATCTAGCGGGGGGTTCACAGATACGCAGTATTTT
TRBV12-3/TRBV12-4	14	-	-	TRBJ1-2	CASSHRDTNYGYTF	TGTGCCAGCAGTCACCGGGACACTAACTATGGCTACACCTTC
TRBV6-5	14	-	-	TRBJ1-3	CASSYSTTGNTIYF	TGTGCCAGCAGTTACTCGACGACCGGAAACACCATATATTTT
TRBV28	13	-	many	TRBJ1-2	CASSLGRGYGYTF	TGTGCCAGCAGTTTAGGGAGGGGCTATGGCTACACCTTC
TRBV10-2	14	TRBD2	few	TRBJ2-5	CASSLSGGAGTQYF	TGCGCCAGCAGTCTCAGCGGGGGGGCTGGGACCCAGTACTTC
TRBV4-1	18	-	few	TRBJ1-4	CASSLSTPRQARDEKLFF	TGCGCCAGCAGCCTCTCAACTCCGCGACAGGCTAGGGATGAAAAACTGTTTTTT
TRBV28	15	TRBD1	few	TRBJ2-3	CASSPGQGVMDTQYF	TGTGCCAGCAGTCCGGGACAGGGGGTCATGGATACGCAGTATTTT
TRBV4-1	15	TRBD2	few	TRBJ2-5	CASSQEGGVQETQYF	TGCGCCAGCAGCCAAGAGGGGGGGGTGCAAGAGACCCAGTACTTC
TRBV4-1	17	TRBD2	-	TRBJ2-5	CASSRLEAGGKEETQYF	TGCGCCAGCAGCCGGCTAGAAGCGGGGGGGAAAGAAGAGACCCAGTACTTC
TRBV9	13	-	-	TRBJ1-5	CASSVGGVQPQHF	TGTGCCAGCAGCGTAGGGGGGGTTCAGCCCCAGCATTTT
TRBV28	14	-	many	TRBJ2-3	CASSSPGHTDTQYF	TGTGCCAGCAGTTCCCCGGGGCACACAGATACGCAGTATTTT
TRBV5-1	14	-	-	TRBJ2-7	CASSSGTSRSEQYF	TGCGCCAGCAGCTCCGGGACTTCACGCTCCGAGCAGTACTTC
TRBV4-1	17	-	few	TRBJ1-5	CASSQGRASGSNQPQHF	TGCGCCAGCAGCCAAGGGAGGGCCTCCGGTAGCAATCAGCCCCAGCATTTT
TRBV20-1	13	-	-	TRBJ2-5	CSARGQVSGTQYF	TGCAGTGCTAGAGGACAGGTGTCTGGGACCCAGTACTTC
TRBV7-2	14	-	few	TRBJ2-5	CASSPGLRGETQYF	TGTGCCAGCAGCCCGGGACTCCGAGGGGAGACCCAGTACTTC
TRBV2	16	TRBD1	few	TRBJ1-2	CASRLRTGATNYGYTF	TGTGCCAGCAGACTGAGGACAGGGGCAACTAACTATGGCTACACCTTC
TRBV7-2	13	-	-	TRBJ1-5	CASSYTNNQPQHF	TGTGCCAGCAGCTATACTAATAATCAGCCCCAGCATTTT
TRBV9	16	-	-	TRBJ2-1	CASSANAGTGLGEQFF	TGTGCCAGCAGCGCCAACGCCGGGACGGGCTTGGGTGAGCAGTTCTTC
TRBV7-9	12	-	few	TRBJ2-4	CASSLTVGVRYF	TGTGCCAGCAGCTTGACAGTGGGGGTTCGGTACTTC
TRBV12-3/TRBV12-4	13	-	-	TRBJ2-3	CASTPAGTDTQYF	TGTGCCAGCACCCCTGCGGGCACAGATACGCAGTATTTT
TRBV4-1	13	-	-	TRBJ1-2	CASSQQGRYGYTF	TGCGCCAGCAGCCAACAGGGGCGCTATGGCTACACCTTC
TRBV5-1	15	TRBD1	few	TRBJ2-2	CASSWDRANTGELFF	TGCGCCAGCAGCTGGGACAGGGCTAACACCGGGGAGCTGTTTTTT
TRBV5-1	14	-	-	TRBJ1-1	CASSLVGERTEAFF	TGCGCCAGCAGCTTGGTGGGGGAACGAACTGAAGCTTTCTTT
TRBV12-3/TRBV12-4	13	-	many	TRBJ2-5	CASTQGIQETQYF	TGTGCCAGCACCCAAGGCATCCAAGAGACCCAGTACTTC
TRBV12-3/TRBV12-4	15	-	few	TRBJ2-3	CASSLGIQHTDTQYF	TGTGCCAGCAGTTTAGGCATCCAGCACACAGATACGCAGTATTTT
TRBV29-1	13	TRBD1	many	TRBJ1-2	CSARQGAVWGYTF	TGCAGCGCACGACAGGGGGCGGTATGGGGCTACACCTTC